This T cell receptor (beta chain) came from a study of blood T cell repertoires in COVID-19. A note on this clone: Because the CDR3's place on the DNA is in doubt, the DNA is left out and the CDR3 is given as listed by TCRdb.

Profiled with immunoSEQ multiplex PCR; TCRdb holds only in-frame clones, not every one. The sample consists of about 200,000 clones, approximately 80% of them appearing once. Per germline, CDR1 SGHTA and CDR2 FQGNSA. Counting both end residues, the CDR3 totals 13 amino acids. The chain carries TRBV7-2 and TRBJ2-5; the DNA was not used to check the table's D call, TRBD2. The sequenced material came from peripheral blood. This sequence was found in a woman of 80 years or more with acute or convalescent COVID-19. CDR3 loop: CASSTSTLETQYF.